These T cell receptor beta chains were read from a single sample in a study of blood T cell repertoires in COVID-19. Assay used: immunoSEQ multiplex PCR; TCRdb lists only in-frame clones, some missing. The sample holds over 200,000 clones; 75% to 90% are singletons and the top ten take roughly 5%. The sequencing sample was made of peripheral blood. Source of these receptors: a human donor in a cohort sampled during active COVID-19. The CDR3 runs from the conserved cysteine through the conserved F or W. The order of the fields is V gene, J gene, clone size, D gene, CDR3 DNA, CDR3 protein. A D gene is named only where the DNA matches it firmly. Not every row has a clone size; where given, it reads once, few, many or a size class.

v_call: TRBV21-1; j_call: TRBJ1-2; clone_size: -; d_call: -; cdr3_nt: TGTGCCAGCAGCAAAGTACGCGGGTCGAGTGGCTACACCTTC; cdr3_aa: CASSKVRGSSGYTF
v_call: TRBV3-1/TRBV3-2; j_call: TRBJ2-1; clone_size: -; d_call: TRBD1; cdr3_nt: TGTGCCAGCAGCCGGACAGGGACCTACAATGAGCAGTTCTTC; cdr3_aa: CASSRTGTYNEQFF
v_call: TRBV6-5; j_call: TRBJ1-2; clone_size: -; d_call: -; cdr3_nt: TGTGCCAGCAGTTACTACGGGAGCCCGGTTGGCTATGGCTACACCTTC; cdr3_aa: CASSYYGSPVGYGYTF
v_call: TRBV21-1; j_call: TRBJ2-7; clone_size: -; d_call: -; cdr3_nt: TGTGCCAGCAGCAAAGATGGACAGGGGGCGCGGGAGCAGTACTTC; cdr3_aa: CASSKDGQGAREQYF
v_call: TRBV2; j_call: TRBJ2-5; clone_size: -; d_call: TRBD2; cdr3_nt: TGTGCCAGCAGCCCGACTAGCGGGAGCCCCCCCGAAGAGACCCAGTACTTC; cdr3_aa: CASSPTSGSPPEETQYF
v_call: TRBV7-3; j_call: TRBJ2-1; clone_size: -; d_call: TRBD2; cdr3_nt: TGTGCCAGCAGCTTAGGGAGCGGGACCTTCAGAGGTGAGCAGTTCTTC; cdr3_aa: CASSLGSGTFRGEQFF
v_call: TRBV4-3; j_call: TRBJ1-2; clone_size: -; d_call: -; cdr3_nt: TGCGCCAGCAGCCAAGAACAGGGCGGCGGCTATGGCTACACCTTC; cdr3_aa: CASSQEQGGGYGYTF
v_call: TRBV6-5; j_call: TRBJ2-1; clone_size: -; d_call: TRBD2; cdr3_nt: TGTGCCAGCAGTTACTTAGCGGGAGGGGGCTACAATGAGCAGTTCTTC; cdr3_aa: CASSYLAGGGYNEQFF
v_call: TRBV29-1; j_call: TRBJ2-7; clone_size: few; d_call: TRBD1; cdr3_nt: TGCAGCGTTGGATTCTGGGACAGGGGGCTTTACGAGCAGTACTTC; cdr3_aa: CSVGFWDRGLYEQYF
v_call: TRBV4-3; j_call: TRBJ2-7; clone_size: once; d_call: -; cdr3_nt: TGCGCCAGCAGCTCTCGGGACAACGTCTACGAGCAGTACTTC; cdr3_aa: CASSSRDNVYEQYF
v_call: TRBV6-5; j_call: TRBJ1-2; clone_size: -; d_call: -; cdr3_nt: TGTGCCAGCAGGCATGGCGGGGGTGATGGCTACACCTTC; cdr3_aa: CASRHGGGDGYTF
v_call: TRBV7-6; j_call: TRBJ1-1; clone_size: -; d_call: TRBD1; cdr3_nt: TGTGCCAGCAGCTTACGGGACAGGGCTGCTGAAGCTTTCTTT; cdr3_aa: CASSLRDRAAEAFF
v_call: TRBV11-1; j_call: TRBJ2-7; clone_size: -; d_call: -; cdr3_nt: TGTGCCAGCAGCTCTACTGAACAGGGATACGAGCAGTACTTC; cdr3_aa: CASSSTEQGYEQYF
v_call: TRBV28; j_call: TRBJ2-1; clone_size: -; d_call: TRBD2; cdr3_nt: TGTGCCAGCAGTTCTAGCGGTCCCCGGCAGTTCTTC; cdr3_aa: CASSSSGPRQFF
v_call: TRBV7-9; j_call: TRBJ1-1; clone_size: few; d_call: -; cdr3_nt: TGTGCCAGCAGCCCACAGGGTAGCACTGAAGCTTTCTTT; cdr3_aa: CASSPQGSTEAFF
v_call: TRBV18; j_call: TRBJ2-5; clone_size: -; d_call: -; cdr3_nt: TGTGCCAGCTCTCTACAGGGAAGAGGCGGAGAGACCCAGTACTTC; cdr3_aa: CASSLQGRGGETQYF
v_call: TRBV11-2; j_call: TRBJ2-1; clone_size: -; d_call: TRBD1; cdr3_nt: TGTGCCAGCAGCCGGCGACAGGGGGCCTACAATGAGCAGTTCTTC; cdr3_aa: CASSRRQGAYNEQFF
v_call: TRBV6-2/TRBV6-3; j_call: TRBJ1-5; clone_size: -; d_call: -; cdr3_nt: TGTGCCAGCAGTCGCCAGGGCGGCAATCAGCCCCAGCATTTT; cdr3_aa: CASSRQGGNQPQHF
v_call: TRBV7-2; j_call: TRBJ2-7; clone_size: -; d_call: -; cdr3_nt: TGTGCCAGCAGCCCGTACAGGACGAACTACGAGCAGTACTTC; cdr3_aa: CASSPYRTNYEQYF
v_call: TRBV6-5; j_call: TRBJ2-7; clone_size: few; d_call: TRBD1; cdr3_nt: TGTGCCAGCAGTTACTCGGTCAGGGGGATCGAGCAGTACTTC; cdr3_aa: CASSYSVRGIEQYF
v_call: TRBV6-5; j_call: TRBJ1-1; clone_size: -; d_call: TRBD1; cdr3_nt: TGTGCCAGCAGGACAGGGGGCACTGAAGCTTTCTTT; cdr3_aa: CASRTGGTEAFF
v_call: TRBV19; j_call: TRBJ2-4; clone_size: -; d_call: TRBD2; cdr3_nt: TGTGCCAGCCTCGGGAGGGACCGAGCCAAAAACATTCAGTACTTC; cdr3_aa: CASLGRDRAKNIQYF
v_call: TRBV27; j_call: TRBJ2-3; clone_size: medium-sized; d_call: TRBD1; cdr3_nt: TGTGCCACCGCGGACAGGGGGGGCCCAGATACGCAGTATTTT; cdr3_aa: CATADRGGPDTQYF
v_call: TRBV27; j_call: TRBJ2-5; clone_size: -; d_call: -; cdr3_nt: TGTGCCAGCAAGGATGCGGGGGGACAGGGAGGCCCAGAGACCCAGTACTTC; cdr3_aa: CASKDAGGQGGPETQYF
v_call: TRBV29-1; j_call: TRBJ1-2; clone_size: -; d_call: TRBD1; cdr3_nt: TGCAGCTGGGACAGGGGATCGAGCTACACCTTC; cdr3_aa: CSWDRGSSYTF
v_call: TRBV28; j_call: TRBJ1-1; clone_size: -; d_call: TRBD1; cdr3_nt: TGTGCCAGCAGCAAACACACAGGGGATAAACTTGAAGCTTTCTTT; cdr3_aa: CASSKHTGDKLEAFF
v_call: TRBV11-3; j_call: TRBJ2-2; clone_size: -; d_call: -; cdr3_nt: TGTGCCAGCAGCTTGGGAGTGATCGGGGAGCTGTTTTTT; cdr3_aa: CASSLGVIGELFF
v_call: TRBV6-2/TRBV6-3; j_call: TRBJ2-2; clone_size: -; d_call: -; cdr3_nt: TGTGCCAGCGGTTTAGAGGCGGGGATCACCGGGGAGCTGTTTTTT; cdr3_aa: CASGLEAGITGELFF
v_call: TRBV7-3; j_call: TRBJ2-1; clone_size: -; d_call: TRBD2; cdr3_nt: TGTGCCAGCAGCTTGAATAGCGGGGTTGGAGATGAGCAGTTCTTC; cdr3_aa: CASSLNSGVGDEQFF
v_call: TRBV5-6; j_call: TRBJ2-7; clone_size: -; d_call: TRBD1; cdr3_nt: TGTGCCAGCAGCTGGAGGACAGGGTCCTACGAGCAGTACTTC; cdr3_aa: CASSWRTGSYEQYF
v_call: TRBV2; j_call: TRBJ2-1; clone_size: -; d_call: TRBD2; cdr3_nt: TGTGCCAGCAGGCCGGGACTAGCGGGCCATGAGCAGTTCTTC; cdr3_aa: CASRPGLAGHEQFF
v_call: TRBV4-3; j_call: TRBJ2-5; clone_size: -; d_call: TRBD1; cdr3_nt: TGCGCCAGCAGCCGAGGGGGCAGGGAGACGGAGACCCAGTACTTC; cdr3_aa: CASSRGGRETETQYF